Below are 29 T cell receptor beta chains sequenced from a single sample in a study of cytomegalovirus exposure and HLA in healthy donors. In the PCR, 60 Vbeta and 13 Jbeta primers were used. Generated by immunoSEQ multiplex PCR, the TCRdb table keeps only in-frame clones and is missing some. The sample consists of about 140,000 clones, around 75% of them appearing once. The sample taken for sequencing was PBMCs. The receptors derive from a man aged 35 to 55 in good health and CMV-seronegative.

This chain uses TRBV5-6 with TRBJ2-7; weak D call: TRBD1 (6 bases). CDR1 and CDR2 from the germline V gene are SGHDT and YYEEEE. The V end was cut by 0 bases, the J end by 4 bases, with 20 bases between. This CDR3 is built from 17 residues. The CDR3 DNA follows: TGTGCCAGCAGCTTGGGGGTCTCGTGGGGGCCAAGATACGAGCAGTACTTC. Its protein product is CASSLGVSWGPRYEQYF.

V gene TRBV4-1 combines with J gene TRBJ2-3; no reliable D call. V was pared by 0 bases and J by 0 bases, with 4 bases between. CDR3 length equals 14 residues. Looked up from germline, CDR1 is MGHRA and CDR2 is YSYEKL. This CDR3 is CASSQEGSTDTQYF. The CDR3 region has the DNA TGCGCCAGCAGCCAAGAGGGCAGCACAGATACGCAGTATTTT.

V gene TRBV19 combines with J gene TRBJ2-4; a weak D match, TRBD1 (6 bases). The CDR3 has 14 residues. V was cut by 2 bases and J by 12 bases, with 17 bases left in between. Germline CDR1 LNHDA, CDR2 SQIVND (reference sequence). The CDR3 coding sequence is TGTGCCAGTAGTATAAGGGTCGGGACAAGTAATCAGTACTTC. This gives the protein CASSIRVGTSNQYF.

The V and J genes are TRBV5-1 and TRBJ2-3; 7 nucleotides line up with TRBD2. This CDR3 contains 15 residues. Germline loops: CDR1 SGHRS, CDR2 YFSETQ. V was pared by 1 base and J by 3 bases, with 5 bases of the junction left unmatched. DNA of the CDR3: TGCGCCAGCAGCTTGTTCCAGCGGGGAACAGATACGCAGTATTTT. Amino acid sequence: CASSLFQRGTDTQYF.

V usage is TRBV7-9 and J usage is TRBJ2-7, with 8 bases aligning to TRBD2. CDR3 size: 12 residues. Looked up from germline, CDR1 is SEHNR and CDR2 is FQNEAQ (reference sequence). With 5 bases clipped from V and 6 bases from J, the junction kept 3 bases outside the gene matches. In nucleotides, the CDR3 is TGTGCCAGCAGCCTGCTAGCGGGCGAGCAGTACTTC. Its protein is CASSLLAGEQYF.

Points on this clone: The junction and the germline gene differ at one end; a read error may be behind it. The DNA for the CDR3 is TGTGCCAGCAGTCCTGGTGGGGGCCCTAACTTC. Translating gives CASSPGGGPNF. The genes are TRBV28 and TRBJ2-5; D possibly corresponds to TRBD1 (6 bases). The CDR3 has 11 residues. Germline-derived CDR1 and CDR2 are MDHEN and SYDVKM.

The V gene is TRBV6-6, the J gene TRBJ1-3; D unclear. V lost 7 bases to trimming and J lost 0 bases, with 16 bases between them. The germline V gene encodes CDR1 MNHNY and CDR2 SVGAGI (reference sequence). This CDR3 contains 16 residues. CDR3 nucleotide sequence: TGTGCCAGCAAGCAAGGGAGCGACCACTCTGGAAACACCATATATTTT. Protein product: CASKQGSDHSGNTIYF.

The chain links TRBV20-1 to TRBJ1-4, with TRBD1 matching over 7 bases. The germline gives CDR1 DFQATT, CDR2 SNEGSKA (reference sequence). The CDR3 has 11 amino acids. Losses at the gene ends were 6 bases for V and 8 bases for J; bases not matched to a gene: 3. The CDR3 DNA follows: TGCAGTGCCAAGACAGGGGAAAAACTGTTTTTT. Amino acid sequence: CSAKTGEKLFF.

V gene TRBV28 combines with J gene TRBJ2-1; a possible D gene is TRBD1 (6 bases). The V and J ends lost 7 bases and 7 bases respectively, with 20 bases between them. In germline, CDR1 is MDHEN, CDR2 SYDVKM. The CDR3 runs 15 residues. CDR3 region: CASTVTGLGMNEQFF. The CDR3 DNA follows: TGTGCCAGCACCGTTACAGGGCTAGGTATGAATGAGCAGTTCTTC.

DNA for the CDR3: TGTGCCAGCAGCGTAAGTTTAGGGGACAGGGGGAATCTCGGCGAGCAGTACTTC. Translation gives CASSVSLGDRGNLGEQYF. The chain couples TRBV9 to TRBJ2-7, with 11 bases lining up with TRBD1. The CDR3 extends over 18 amino acids. Per germline, CDR1 SGDLS and CDR2 YYNGEE. After removal of 1 base from V and 6 bases from J, the junction contained 15 bases not matched to a gene.

The chain has TRBV28 and TRBJ2-1; no clear D. Per germline, CDR1 MDHEN and CDR2 SYDVKM. Trimming pared 3 bases from V and 5 bases from J, leaving 8 bases between. This CDR3 spans 13 amino acids. The CDR3 bases are TGTGCCAGCAGTTTTCCTATAAACAATGAGCAGTTCTTC. Amino acid sequence: CASSFPINNEQFF.

This chain links TRBV25-1 with TRBJ2-7, with 8 nucleotides matching TRBD1. V shed 3 bases and J 2 bases; nucleotides not matched to a gene: 9. There are 16 residues in the CDR3. In germline, CDR1 is MGHDK, CDR2 SYGVNS. The CDR3 loop reads CASSELQGARAYEQYF. Written as DNA, the CDR3 is TGTGCCAGCAGTGAGCTTCAGGGGGCGCGAGCCTACGAGCAGTACTTC.

This clone was seen a handful of times. The chain is built from TRBV27 and TRBJ2-1; tentative D call: TRBD1 (5 bases). The V gene lost 2 bases and the J gene lost 6 bases, with 11 bases spanning the gap. The germline V gene has CDR1 MNHEY and CDR2 SMNVEV (reference sequence). This CDR3 is 14 amino acids long. CDR3 in DNA: TGTGCCAGCAGTTTAGGGGCTGGGGCCAATGAGCAGTTCTTC. Translating gives CASSLGAGANEQFF.

The J gene is TRBJ1-4, the V gene TRBV15; TRBD1 matches at 9 bases. The CDR3 extends over 15 amino acids. Trimming at V came to 5 bases and at J to 7 bases, leaving 8 bases not matched to a gene. Germline V gene lookup returns CDR1 LNHNV and CDR2 YYDKDF (reference sequence). CDR3 sequence: CATSRLGQGSEKLFF. CDR3 coding DNA: TGTGCCACCAGCCGCCTAGGACAGGGGAGTGAAAAACTGTTTTTT. The full variable domain, with the rest looked up from reference TRBV15 and TRBJ1-4, is DAMVIQNPRYQVTQFGKPVTLSCSQTLNHNVMYWYQQKSSQAPKLLFHYYDKDFNNEADTPDNFQSRRPNTSFCFLDIRSPGLGDTAMYLCATSRLGQGSEKLFFGSGTQLSVL.

Only a few counts were recorded for this clone. This chain connects TRBV5-1 to TRBJ1-1, with D possibly TRBD1 on 6 matching bases. CDR3 length: 13 residues. The germline V gene has CDR1 SGHRS and CDR2 YFSETQ. Trimming took 7 bases from V and 1 from J, leaving 11 bases between them. CDR3 nucleotides: TGCGCCAGCTCAGGACAGCCGAACACTGAAGCTTTCTTT. This codes for CASSGQPNTEAFF.

The rearrangement joins TRBV6-5 to TRBJ2-7; 7 bases align to TRBD1. With V trimmed by 0 bases and J by 12 bases, 8 bases remained unmatched. The length of the CDR3 is 13 residues. Germline V lookup: CDR1 MNHEY, CDR2 SVGAGI. This CDR3 reads CASSYSSTGVPYF. The CDR3 bases are TGTGCCAGCAGTTACTCGAGCACAGGGGTACCGTACTTC.

The chain recombines TRBV6-4 with TRBJ2-1, with TRBD2 matching 7 bases. The CDR3 is 15 amino acids. The germline V gene encodes CDR1 MRHNA and CDR2 SNTAGT. The junction had 13 bases not matched to a gene; V was cut back by 6 bases and J by 8 bases. The CDR3 loop reads CASSAERGALHEQFF. In DNA form, the CDR3 reads TGTGCCAGCAGCGCTGAGCGGGGCGCTCTGCATGAGCAGTTCTTC.

This rearrangement joins TRBV5-5 to TRBJ1-1; D not certain. The CDR3 is 13 residues long. Germline-derived CDR1 and CDR2 are SGHKS and YYEKEE (reference sequence). Trimming shortened V by 0 bases and J by 1 base, and 4 bases separated the two germline ends. The CDR3 DNA is TGTGCCAGCAGCTTGGCAGGGAACACTGAAGCTTTCTTT. This encodes CASSLAGNTEAFF.

The count of this clone is one. The V call is TRBV7-4, the J call TRBJ1-1; D call uncertain. Trimming took off 1 base at V and 1 base at J, with 7 bases between the two ends. The CDR3 has 14 amino acids. CDR1 and CDR2 (germline): SGHVT, SQSDAQ. CDR3 region: CASSLGLGNTEAFF. The CDR3 nucleotides are TGTGCCAGCAGCTTAGGTCTAGGGAACACTGAAGCTTTCTTT.

The chain has TRBV6-1 and TRBJ1-5; 9 nucleotides match TRBD1. The CDR3 contains 14 residues. Trimming at V came to 8 bases and at J to 5 bases, leaving 7 bases not matched to a gene. Germline V gene lookup returns CDR1 MNHNS and CDR2 SASEGT. DNA for the CDR3: TGTGCCAGCCTCACGACAGGGGGGCATCAGCCCCAGCATTTT. Protein: CASLTTGGHQPQHF.

This clone was observed a handful of times. J is TRBJ2-7 and V is TRBV7-9, with 10 bases matching TRBD1. V shed 5 bases and J 5 bases; nucleotides not matched to a gene: 9. CDR3 length: 15 amino acids. Germline V CDR1 and CDR2: SEHNR, FQNEAQ (reference sequence). This chain's CDR3 is CASSAPGTGVHEQYF. The CDR3 DNA reads TGTGCCAGCAGCGCGCCCGGGACAGGGGTCCACGAGCAGTACTTC.

The genes are TRBV5-1 and TRBJ2-1, with D perhaps TRBD2 (5 bases). The V gene lost 1 base and the J gene lost 0 bases, with 11 bases spanning the gap. Germline V gene lookup returns CDR1 SGHRS and CDR2 YFSETQ. This CDR3 has 16 amino acids. CDR3 sequence: CASSLTSAGSYNEQFF. CDR3 sequence (DNA): TGCGCCAGCAGCTTGACATCGGCGGGCTCCTACAATGAGCAGTTCTTC.

This rearrangement joins TRBV2 to TRBJ1-5; 8 nucleotides agree with TRBD1. In germline, CDR1 is SNHLY, CDR2 FYNNEI. The CDR3 sequence is 14 residues long. The ends lost 3 bases at V and 10 bases at J; junction bases unmatched: 8. The CDR3 bases are TGTGCCAGCAGTGAGGGTACAGGGGGAGGTCCCCAGCATTTT. Translated, it gives CASSEGTGGGPQHF.

This chain joins TRBV7-9 and TRBJ2-3; possible D gene TRBD2, 6 bases. V lost 5 bases and J 4 bases, leaving 19 bases between the germline ends. The CDR3 extends over 16 amino acids. Per germline, CDR1 SEHNR and CDR2 FQNEAQ (reference sequence). The chain's CDR3 is CASSIGTGDLADTQYF. CDR3 bases: TGTGCCAGCAGCATAGGGACGGGAGATTTGGCAGATACGCAGTATTTT.

V and J are TRBV30 and TRBJ1-1; TRBD1 matches 8 bases. The trim removed 2 bases at V and 5 bases at J, leaving 16 bases unmatched. There are 17 residues in the CDR3. The germline gives CDR1 GTSNPN, CDR2 SVGIG (reference sequence). CDR3 region: CAWSPPRGQGAGTEAFF. The CDR3 DNA reads TGTGCCTGGAGTCCCCCCCGAGGACAGGGCGCGGGGACTGAAGCTTTCTTT.

V is TRBV9 and J is TRBJ2-5, with 11 bases fitting TRBD1. Germline V gene data show CDR1 as SGDLS and CDR2 as YYNGEE. The CDR3 has 18 residues. V gave up 0 bases and J gave up 5 bases; unmatched junction bases: 12. The CDR3 here is CASSVDDRTGGLSETQYF. In DNA, the CDR3 is TGTGCCAGCAGCGTAGACGACAGGACAGGGGGCCTTTCGGAGACCCAGTACTTC. Variable domain in full (rest from reference TRBV9 and TRBJ2-5): DSGVTQTPKHLITATGQRVTLRCSPRSGDLSVYWYQQSLDQGLQFLIQYYNGEERAKGNILERFSAQQFPDLHSELNLSSLELGDSALYFCASSVDDRTGGLSETQYFGPGTRLLVL.

This clone came up a few times. The chain uses TRBV6-5 and TRBJ2-7; TRBD2 matches 9 bases. In germline, CDR1 is MNHEY, CDR2 SVGAGI. The CDR3 is made up of 14 amino acids. V was pared by 8 bases and J by 0 bases, with 5 bases of the junction left unmatched. The CDR3: CASRYSGSSYEQYF. As DNA, the CDR3 is TGTGCCAGCCGGTATAGCGGGAGCTCCTACGAGCAGTACTTC.

The CDR3 DNA reads TGTGCCAGCAGTAACTTAGCGGAAGCGGAAGAGCAGTACTTC. Its protein is CASSNLAEAEEQYF. J is TRBJ2-7 and V is TRBV28; D might be TRBD2 (6 bases). The ends were cut back, 5 bases at V and 7 bases at J, with 18 bases in the middle. The CDR3 loop spans 14 amino acids. The germline gives CDR1 MDHEN, CDR2 SYDVKM. Full variable domain (rest looked up from reference TRBV28 and TRBJ2-7): DVKVTQSSRYLVKRTGEKVFLECVQDMDHENMFWYRQDPGLGLRLIYFSYDVKMKEKGDIPEGYSVSREKKERFSLILESASTNQTSMYLCASSNLAEAEEQYFGPGTRLTVT.

This clone was detected only a few times. V gene TRBV5-1 combines with J gene TRBJ2-7, with 9 bases lining up with TRBD2. Per the germline V gene, CDR1 is SGHRS and CDR2 is YFSETQ. The CDR3 runs to 17 residues. The V gene end was trimmed by 1 base and the J gene end by 0 bases; junction bases not matched to a gene: 8. The CDR3 protein is CASSLSPAGGVSYEQYF. DNA of the CDR3: TGCGCCAGCAGCTTGTCCCCAGCGGGAGGAGTCTCCTACGAGCAGTACTTC.